The next 27 T cell receptor beta chains were all read from a single sample in a study of ipilimumab plus nivolumab after autologous stem cell transplantation (dated by TCRdb to the early 2020s). The library was prepared using the immunoSEQ multiplex PCR assay. TCRdb limited this immuneACCESS table to in-frame rearrangements with V and J called. A share of clones is missing; checked studies link under half to unresolved V genes, and the rest is unexplained. The sample contains about 10,000 clones, approximately 80% of them found a single time. The ten largest account for about 7.7% of the sample. The sample in question was PBMCs, obtained in a trial of ipilimumab plus nivolumab as post-transplant consolidation. These receptors were obtained from a male donor with diffuse large B-cell lymphoma.

The CDR3 reads CASSGTSGASYEQYF. The DNA of the CDR3 is TGTGCCAGCAGCGGAACTAGCGGGGCCTCCTACGAGCAGTACTTC. The rearrangement links TRBV7-3 to TRBJ2-7, with 10 bases aligning to TRBD2. From germline, CDR1 is SGHTA and CDR2 FQGTGA. The V and J ends lost 5 bases and 0 bases, in that order; junction bases with no gene match: 4. The CDR3 has 15 residues.

The chain uses TRBV9 and TRBJ2-1, with 9 nucleotides matching TRBD2. Germline V CDR1 and CDR2: SGDLS, YYNGEE. V lost 4 bases, J lost 8 bases, and 10 bases stayed unmatched. CDR3 size: 15 residues. CDR3 in amino acids: CASSSASGEMDEQFF. In DNA form, the CDR3 reads TGTGCCAGCAGCTCGGCTAGCGGGGAGATGGATGAGCAGTTCTTC.

The chain joins TRBV7-9 to TRBJ1-6; a possible D gene is TRBD1 (5 bases). V shed 1 base and J shed 12 bases, with 7 bases lying between them. Germline loops: CDR1 SEHNR, CDR2 FQNEAQ (reference sequence). CDR3 length: 12 residues. The CDR3 DNA is TGTGCCAGCAGCTTAGGAACAGGACCCCTCCACTTT. Its translation: CASSLGTGPLHF.

V is TRBV30 and J is TRBJ2-3; 9 bases align to TRBD2. The CDR3 is 15 residues long. CDR1 GTSNPN and CDR2 SVGIG come from the germline V gene (reference sequence). The trim removed 0 bases at V and 6 bases at J, leaving 7 bases unmatched. As DNA, the CDR3 is TGTGCCTGGAGTGTCGGCGGGGGGGCGGGGGATACGCAGTATTTT. It codes for CAWSVGGGAGDTQYF.

The chain carries TRBV5-6 and TRBJ2-7, with TRBD1 identical over 9 bases. CDR1 is SGHDT, CDR2 YYEEEE, per germline. V trimming: 2 bases; J trimming: 2 bases; junction bases outside the gene matches: 5. This CDR3 has 15 amino acids. CDR3 sequence reads: CASSFMGQGAYEQYF. Here the CDR3 DNA reads TGTGCCAGCAGCTTTATGGGACAGGGTGCCTACGAGCAGTACTTC. Complete variable domain (other parts from reference TRBV5-6 and TRBJ2-7): DAGVTQSPTHLIKTRGQQVTLRCSPKSGHDTVSWYQQALGQGPQFIFQYYEEEERQRGNFPDRFSGHQFPNYSSELNVNALLLGDSALYLCASSFMGQGAYEQYFGPGTRLTVT.

The genes are TRBV7-3 and TRBJ2-1; D assignment may be TRBD1 or TRBD2 (5 bases each). The V end was cut by 5 bases, the J end by 2 bases, with 10 bases between. The CDR3 runs 14 residues. Germline values: CDR1 SGHTA, CDR2 FQGTGA. As DNA, the CDR3 is TGTGCCAGCAGCCGGGGCCGTACCTACAATGAGCAGTTCTTC. Encoded protein: CASSRGRTYNEQFF.

The V gene is TRBV6-1, the J gene TRBJ1-5; tentatively, D is TRBD1 (6 bases). V was cut by 3 bases and J by 4 bases, with 13 bases left in between. The CDR3 loop spans 15 amino acids. Germline V lookup: CDR1 MNHNS, CDR2 SASEGT. CDR3: CASSDSGGPNQPQHF. CDR3 bases: TGTGCCAGCAGTGATTCGGGGGGCCCAAATCAGCCCCAGCATTTT.

The chain joins TRBV2 to TRBJ1-5; the D gene is possibly TRBD1 (6 bases). This CDR3 contains 14 residues. V lost 10 bases to trimming and J lost 1 base, with 14 bases between them. The germline CDR1 and CDR2 sequences are SNHLY and FYNNEI. The DNA for the CDR3 is TGTGCCACTACAAGGGGGACAAGCAATCAGCCCCAGCATTTT. Translating it yields CATTRGTSNQPQHF.

This chain links TRBV7-9 with TRBJ2-1; TRBD2 matches at 8 bases. The CDR3 is made up of 16 amino acids. From germline, CDR1 is SEHNR and CDR2 FQNEAQ (reference sequence). Trimming took 3 bases from V and 3 from J; bases not matched to a gene: 7. The CDR3 DNA reads TGTGCCAGCAGCTTCGCGGGGGGCTCTTTCTACAATGAGCAGTTCTTC. Translation gives CASSFAGGSFYNEQFF.

The chain combines TRBV5-6 with TRBJ2-5, with 10 nucleotides matching TRBD1. The length of the CDR3 is 16 residues. V lost 2 bases, J lost 5 bases, and 9 bases stayed unmatched. Germline V gene lookup returns CDR1 SGHDT and CDR2 YYEEEE. The CDR3 DNA reads TGTGCCAGCAGCTTACCCGGGACAGGGGTCACGGAGACCCAGTACTTC. Amino acids: CASSLPGTGVTETQYF.

The chain is built from TRBV7-9 and TRBJ2-2, with D unclear. Trimming shortened V by 3 bases and J by 0 bases, and 8 bases separated the two germline ends. Germline V lookup: CDR1 SEHNR, CDR2 FQNEAQ (reference sequence). The CDR3 length is 15 residues. The CDR3 DNA reads TGTGCCAGCAGCTTCGGCAGGCCGAACACCGGGGAGCTGTTTTTT. Translated: CASSFGRPNTGELFF.

The chain uses TRBV4-3 and TRBJ2-7; no firm D call. V lost 0 bases, J lost 4 bases, and 7 bases lay in between. The length of the CDR3 is 13 residues. Germline CDR1 is LGHNA and CDR2 is YSLEER. The CDR3 sequence: CASSQDLEYEQYF. The CDR3 bases are TGCGCCAGCAGCCAAGATCTGGAGTACGAGCAGTACTTC.

This rearrangement joins TRBV7-9 to TRBJ1-4, with 7 bases that match TRBD1. Germline loops: CDR1 SEHNR, CDR2 FQNEAQ (reference sequence). The CDR3 is made up of 15 amino acids. After removal of 3 bases from V and 8 bases from J, the junction contained 9 bases not matched to a gene. The CDR3 DNA sequence: TGTGCCAGCAGCTTTGTACAGGGGATCCAGGAAAAACTGTTTTTT. It yields the protein CASSFVQGIQEKLFF.

The J gene is TRBJ2-7, the V gene TRBV18; tentatively, D is TRBD1 (5 bases). Germline CDR1 KGHSH, CDR2 LQKENI. Trimming removed 6 bases at V and 5 bases at J, with 14 bases between. The CDR3 totals 13 residues. CDR3 sequence: CASSPGQGNEQYF. The CDR3 DNA is TGTGCCAGCTCCCCAGGGCAGGGCAACGAGCAGTACTTC.

The rearrangement links TRBV28 to TRBJ1-5; the match to TRBD1 covers 8 bases. The J segment lost 7 bases and the V segment lost 5 bases, leaving 7 bases of the junction unmatched. The CDR3 has 14 amino acids. The V gene's germline CDR1 is MDHEN and CDR2 SYDVKM. CDR3: CASSKQGGGQPQHF. For the CDR3, the DNA is TGTGCCAGCAGTAAACAGGGGGGAGGGCAGCCCCAGCATTTT.

The chain employs TRBV28 and TRBJ2-1; 10 bases align to TRBD2. This CDR3 has 15 residues. V shed 2 bases and J 7 bases; nucleotides not matched to a gene: 5. CDR1 and CDR2 from the germline V gene are MDHEN and SYDVKM. CDR3 DNA sequence: TGTGCCAGCAGTTTAGCTAGCGGGGGACTTAATGAGCAGTTCTTC. Protein product: CASSLASGGLNEQFF. The full variable domain, with the rest looked up from reference TRBV28 and TRBJ2-1, is DVKVTQSSRYLVKRTGEKVFLECVQDMDHENMFWYRQDPGLGLRLIYFSYDVKMKEKGDIPEGYSVSREKKERFSLILESASTNQTSMYLCASSLASGGLNEQFFGPGTRLTVL.

This rearrangement joins TRBV7-2 to TRBJ1-6; D is undetermined. CDR1 is SGHTA and CDR2 is FQGNSA in the germline V gene. V lost 1 base and J 7 bases, leaving 8 bases between the germline ends. CDR3 length: 14 amino acids. Here the CDR3 DNA reads TGTGCCAGCAGCTTAGGCCAGAACAATTCACCCCTCCACTTT. This codes for CASSLGQNNSPLHF. Full variable domain (outside the CDR3, taken from reference TRBV7-2 and TRBJ1-6): GAGVSQSPSNKVTEKGKDVELRCDPISGHTALYWYRQSLGQGLEFLIYFQGNSAPDKSGLPSDRFSAERTGGSVSTLTIQRTQQEDSAVYLCASSLGQNNSPLHFGNGTRLTVT.

There are a few counts of this clone. The chain combines TRBV12-5 with TRBJ2-2, with 8 bases identical to TRBD1. From germline, CDR1 is LGHNT and CDR2 FRNRAP. CDR3 length equals 14 residues. V was clipped by 3 bases and J by 6 bases; unmatched bases: 3. For the CDR3, the DNA is TGTGCTAGTGGTTTCCAGGGGGCCGCCGGGGAGCTGTTTTTT. This gives the protein CASGFQGAAGELFF. Full variable domain (remainder filled in from reference TRBV12-5 and TRBJ2-2): DARVTQTPRHKVTEMGQEVTMRCQPILGHNTVFWYRQTMMQGLELLAYFRNRAPLDDSGMPKDRFSAEMPDATLATLKIQPSEPRDSAVYFCASGFQGAAGELFFGEGSRLTVL.

The J gene is TRBJ1-5, the V gene TRBV28; D remains unclear. Trimming removed 2 bases from V and 6 bases from J, with 5 bases in between. Germline lookup yields CDR1 MDHEN and CDR2 SYDVKM. The CDR3 consists of 12 residues. Written as DNA, the CDR3 is TGTGCCAGCAGTTTACTCGGTCAGCCCCAGCATTTT. It translates to CASSLLGQPQHF.

The chain links TRBV14 to TRBJ1-6; D not certain. The CDR3 covers 15 residues. Trimming took 2 bases from V and 6 from J, leaving 11 bases between them. Germline V lookup: CDR1 SGHDN, CDR2 FVKESK. Here the CDR3 DNA reads TGTGCCAGCAGCCAATGGTCCGCGCTTAATTCACCCCTCCACTTT. This codes for CASSQWSALNSPLHF.

The chain has TRBV5-4 and TRBJ2-7, with D possibly being TRBD1 or TRBD2 (5 bases each). The germline CDR1 and CDR2 sequences are SGHNT and YYREEE (reference sequence). With 3 bases removed from V and 3 bases from J, the gap between germline ends came to 7 bases. The CDR3 runs to 12 residues. CDR3 residues: CASSWGNYEQYF. CDR3 bases: TGTGCCAGCAGCTGGGGGAACTACGAGCAGTACTTC.

The chain joins TRBV5-1 to TRBJ2-2; D may be TRBD1 (5 bases). The CDR3 extends over 14 amino acids. From germline, CDR1 is SGHRS and CDR2 YFSETQ. Trimming stripped 4 bases from V and 6 bases from J, with 13 bases between. In DNA form, the CDR3 reads TGCGCCAGCAGCCCGTGGTTAGGGGCCGGGGAGCTGTTTTTT. Its protein product is CASSPWLGAGELFF.

This clone was seen a single time. The V gene is TRBV30, the J gene TRBJ2-6, with D possibly matching TRBD2 (6 bases). Germline V gene sequence: CDR1 GTSNPN, CDR2 SVGIG (reference sequence). The CDR3 covers 19 residues. V dropped 3 bases and J dropped 0 bases, with 21 bases sitting between them. DNA for the CDR3: TGTGCCTGGAGACCACTCACGGTGGGGGGACGCTCTGGGGCCAACGTCCTGACTTTC. Translated: CAWRPLTVGGRSGANVLTF.

V usage is TRBV28 and J usage is TRBJ1-2, with D unclear. The germline V gene has CDR1 MDHEN and CDR2 SYDVKM. The ends were cut back, 6 bases at V and 4 bases at J, with 15 bases in the middle. CDR3 length: 14 residues. The CDR3 protein is CASSPGGATYGYTF. Here the CDR3 DNA reads TGTGCCAGCAGCCCGGGCGGAGCAACCTATGGCTACACCTTC.

J is TRBJ1-5 and V is TRBV19; the match to TRBD1 covers 12 bases. This CDR3 is 13 amino acids long. J lost 7 bases, V lost 10 bases, and 5 bases had no gene match. CDR1 is LNHDA and CDR2 is SQIVND in the germline V gene (reference sequence). CDR3 residues: CATSGTGGQPQHF. CDR3 bases: TGTGCCACTTCCGGGACAGGGGGCCAGCCCCAGCATTTT.

The rearrangement links TRBV4-2 to TRBJ1-4; 7 bases agree with TRBD1. The CDR3 spans 15 residues. V lost 1 base and J lost 8; bases outside the gene matches: 7. CDR1 and CDR2 (germline): LGHNA, YNFKEQ. CDR3 loop: CASSQVRGAAEKLFF. CDR3 DNA sequence: TGTGCCAGCAGCCAAGTCAGGGGGGCAGCCGAAAAACTGTTTTTT.

The chain carries TRBV4-3 and TRBJ2-1; 9 bases are shared with TRBD2. Per germline, CDR1 LGHNA and CDR2 YSLEER. This CDR3 contains 17 residues. V gave up 5 bases and J gave up 6 bases; unmatched junction bases: 14. Here the CDR3 DNA reads TGCGCCAGCAGCTTAAGCGGGGGGAGGGGAGCTTTCAATGAGCAGTTCTTC. Protein: CASSLSGGRGAFNEQFF.